The 9 T cell receptor beta chains in this list originate from one sample, sequenced in a study of blood T cell repertoires in COVID-19. Repertoires were generated with immunoSEQ multiplex PCR, while TCRdb's copy carries only in-frame clones and drops some. The sample lists about 260,000 clones; roughly nine tenths were seen once. Sequencing was carried out using peripheral blood. Source of these receptors: a woman in her forties or fifties who had recovered from COVID-19.

V and J are TRBV4-2 and TRBJ2-7; 8 nucleotides line up with TRBD1. The CDR3 is 15 residues long. Losses at the gene ends were 0 bases for V and 4 bases for J; bases not matched to a gene: 5. CDR1 is LGHNA, CDR2 YNFKEQ, per germline. CDR3 sequence (DNA): TGTGCCAGCAGCCAAGAAGTGACAGGGGTTTACGAGCAGTACTTC. As protein: CASSQEVTGVYEQYF.

This clone was seen only once. This chain uses TRBV29-1 with TRBJ2-5, with 8 bases aligning to TRBD2. Per the germline V gene, CDR1 is SQVTM and CDR2 is ANQGSEA. V shed 7 bases and J 6 bases; nucleotides not matched to a gene: 10. The length of the CDR3 is 13 residues. CDR3 DNA: TGCAGCGCCCTTCCAGCGGGAGTGAAGACCCAGTACTTC. Amino acid sequence: CSALPAGVKTQYF.

The rearrangement links TRBV3-1 (or the pseudogene TRBV3-2) to TRBJ2-3; 11 nucleotides agree with TRBD1. With V trimmed by 4 bases and J by 2 bases, 5 bases remained unmatched. Germline CDR1 LGHDT, CDR2 YNNKEL (reference sequence). The CDR3 length is 16 residues. The chain's CDR3 is CASSLGTGGTTDTQYF. Written as DNA, the CDR3 is TGTGCCAGCAGCCTAGGGACAGGGGGGACCACAGATACGCAGTATTTT.

The V call is TRBV9, the J call TRBJ2-6, with D perhaps matching TRBD2 (5 bases). This CDR3 region has 17 residues. V dropped 1 base and J dropped 0 bases, with 11 bases sitting between them. Germline assignment: CDR1 SGDLS and CDR2 YYNGEE. The CDR3 bases are TGTGCCAGCAGCGTAAGGGAGAGGGACTCTGGGGCCAACGTCCTGACTTTC. Protein: CASSVRERDSGANVLTF. The full variable domain, its missing parts supplied by reference TRBV9 and TRBJ2-6, is DSGVTQTPKHLITATGQRVTLRCSPRSGDLSVYWYQQSLDQGLQFLIQYYNGEERAKGNILERFSAQQFPDLHSELNLSSLELGDSALYFCASSVRERDSGANVLTFGAGSRLTVL.

This clone was observed a single time. The J gene is TRBJ2-3, the V gene TRBV4-1; D call uncertain. The CDR3 is made up of 15 amino acids. Germline CDR1 and CDR2: MGHRA and YSYEKL. Trimming pared 0 bases from V and 6 bases from J, leaving 13 bases between. This chain's CDR3 is CASSQDIVLRDTQYF. The CDR3 DNA sequence: TGCGCCAGCAGCCAAGATATTGTCCTCAGGGATACGCAGTATTTT.

This chain links TRBV6-2 or TRBV6-3 with TRBJ2-3; perhaps TRBD2 as D (6 bases). The CDR3 is made up of 13 amino acids. CDR1 is MNHEY, CDR2 SVGEGT, per germline. Trimming took 5 bases from V and 9 from J, leaving 15 bases between them. CDR3 bases: TGTGCCAGCAGTCTCGTACTGGGGGGAACGCAGTATTTT. Translation: CASSLVLGGTQYF.

J is TRBJ2-7 and V is TRBV25-1; 9 bases match TRBD1. Per germline, CDR1 MGHDK and CDR2 SYGVNS. This CDR3 is 15 amino acids long. V dropped 1 base and J dropped 0; count of bases not matched to a gene: 1. The CDR3 is CASSESDRGSYEQYF. As DNA, the CDR3 is TGTGCCAGCAGTGAATCGGACAGGGGCTCCTACGAGCAGTACTTC.

The V call is TRBV7-2, the J call TRBJ2-7; 7 nucleotides line up with TRBD2. The junction had 3 bases not matched to a gene; V was cut back by 3 bases and J by 1 base. The germline V gene has CDR1 SGHTA and CDR2 FQGNSA. This CDR3 has 14 amino acids. CDR3 in amino acids: CASSLGGTSYEQYF. In nucleotides, the CDR3 is TGTGCCAGCAGCTTGGGGGGGACTTCCTACGAGCAGTACTTC.

J is TRBJ2-3 and V is TRBV30; 16 nucleotides agree with TRBD2. Trimming took 7 bases from V and 6 from J; bases not matched to a gene: 10. CDR1 GTSNPN and CDR2 SVGIG come from the germline V gene (reference sequence). This CDR3 region has 16 residues. The CDR3 bases are TGTGCCTCCTCCGGGACTAGCGGGGGGGCAGGGGATACGCAGTATTTT. Its protein product is CASSGTSGGAGDTQYF. Full variable domain (outside the CDR3, taken from reference TRBV30 and TRBJ2-3): SQTIHQWPATLVQPVGSPLSLECTVEGTSNPNLYWYRQAAGRGLQLLFYSVGIGQISSEVPQNLSASRPQDRQFILSSKKLLLSDSGFYLCASSGTSGGAGDTQYFGPGTRLTVL.